A selection of T cell receptor beta chains follows, all from one sample in a study of a mutant IDH1 vaccine in newly diagnosed glioma. TCRdb's copy holds only in-frame clones and misses some; the assay was immunoSEQ multiplex PCR. The data show 50,000 to 65,000 clones, roughly 80% seen once. This material consisted of PBMCs, taken from a glioma patient treated with radiotherapy, temozolomide or both. These receptors all come from a woman aged 40 to 50 with glioma. The CDR3 runs from the conserved cysteine through the conserved F or W. A D gene is named only where the DNA matches it firmly. Only part of the rows carry a size: once, few, many, or a class if the clone is expanded.

length: 16
size: .
V: TRBV7-8
D: .
J: TRBJ1-6
CDR3: CASSLAGAFYNSPLHF
DNA: TGTGCCAGCAGCTTAGCTGGGGCTTTCTATAATTCACCCCTCCACTTT

length: 17
size: .
V: TRBV9
D: TRBD1
J: TRBJ1-1
CDR3: CASSAGDRGSMDTEAFF
DNA: TGTGCCAGCAGCGCAGGAGACAGGGGGAGTATGGACACTGAAGCTTTCTTT

length: 13
size: .
V: TRBV9
D: .
J: TRBJ2-5
CDR3: CASSSSGGETQYF
DNA: TGTGCCAGCTCGAGTTCCGGCGGGGAGACCCAGTACTTC

length: 14
size: .
V: TRBV6-5
D: .
J: TRBJ2-5
CDR3: CASRRGYLQETQYF
DNA: TGTGCCAGCAGGAGGGGATACCTTCAAGAGACCCAGTACTTC

length: 13
size: .
V: TRBV2
D: .
J: TRBJ1-1
CDR3: CASMATLNTEAFF
DNA: TGTGCCAGCATGGCGACTCTGAACACTGAAGCTTTCTTT

length: 15
size: .
V: TRBV6-5
D: .
J: TRBJ1-5
CDR3: CASSYGGRRDQPQHF
DNA: TGTGCCAGCAGTTACGGCGGAAGAAGGGATCAGCCCCAGCATTTT

length: 17
size: once
V: TRBV7-9
D: TRBD1
J: TRBJ2-6
CDR3: CASSPYPTGAGANVLTF
DNA: TGTGCCAGCAGCCCCTACCCGACAGGGGCCGGGGCCAACGTCCTGACTTTC

length: 14
size: .
V: TRBV10-3
D: .
J: TRBJ2-7
CDR3: CAISDPGQNYEQYF
DNA: TGTGCCATCAGTGACCCGGGACAAAACTACGAGCAGTACTTC

length: 14
size: .
V: TRBV30
D: .
J: TRBJ1-1
CDR3: CAWRGSRTAGEAFF
DNA: TGTGCCTGGAGGGGGTCAAGAACAGCCGGTGAAGCTTTCTTT

length: 16
size: .
V: TRBV5-6
D: .
J: TRBJ1-5
CDR3: CASSGTGQSADQPQHF
DNA: TGTGCCAGCAGCGGAACAGGGCAAAGTGCGGATCAGCCCCAGCATTTT

length: 15
size: few
V: TRBV7-6
D: TRBD1
J: TRBJ1-1
CDR3: CASSTGYRGNTEAFF
DNA: TGTGCCAGCAGCACAGGGTACAGGGGGAACACTGAAGCTTTCTTT

length: 16
size: medium-sized
V: TRBV11-2
D: TRBD1
J: TRBJ1-1
CDR3: CASSPWTGLKNTEAFF
DNA: TGTGCCAGCAGCCCTTGGACAGGGTTAAAGAACACTGAAGCTTTCTTT

length: 16
size: .
V: TRBV4-3
D: TRBD2
J: TRBJ2-7
CDR3: CASSQTWTSGAYEQYF
DNA: TGCGCCAGCAGCCAGACTTGGACTAGCGGGGCCTACGAGCAGTACTTC